Below are 2 T cell receptor beta chains sequenced from a single sample in a study of T-cell reconstitution after alpha-beta-depleted transplantation in children. Preparing the TCRbeta library involved the use of unique molecular identifiers. TCRdb ran MiXCR on the PCR reads and lists one entry per CDR3 protein. The sample contains approximately 490,000 distinct CDR3 sequences, about 10% of which appear only once. The sample was PBMCs, taken before TCRalphabeta/CD19-depleted stem cell transplant. These receptors were obtained from a child between 2 and 9 years old with inherited bone marrow failure, due to receive a stem cell transplant.

The rearrangement links TRBV7-2 to TRBJ2-7; D is possibly TRBD1 (7 bases). The CDR3 spans 17 residues. V dropped 1 base and J dropped 4 bases, with 20 bases sitting between them. Germline-derived CDR1 and CDR2 are SGHTA and FQGNSA. The CDR3 DNA follows: TGTGCCAGCAGCTTAGTTCAGGGGGGACACCCAAGGTACGAGCAGTACTTC. Amino acid sequence: CASSLVQGGHPRYEQYF.

This clonotype was recorded at least ten times. This sequence joins TRBV19 and TRBJ2-2; TRBD2 matches 8 bases. V lost 2 bases to trimming and J lost 0 bases; unmatched junction nucleotides: 2. The CDR3 has 16 residues. The germline gives CDR1 LNHDA, CDR2 SQIVND (reference sequence). This chain's CDR3 is CASSIILAANTGELFF. CDR3 coding DNA: TGTGCCAGTAGTATAATACTAGCGGCGAACACCGGGGAGCTGTTTTTT. Looking up the rest from reference TRBV19 and TRBJ2-2 gives the full variable domain: DGGITQSPKYLFRKEGQNVTLSCEQNLNHDAMYWYRQDPGQGLRLIYYSQIVNDFQKGDIAEGYSVSREKKESFPLTVTSAQKNPTAFYLCASSIILAANTGELFFGEGSRLTVL.